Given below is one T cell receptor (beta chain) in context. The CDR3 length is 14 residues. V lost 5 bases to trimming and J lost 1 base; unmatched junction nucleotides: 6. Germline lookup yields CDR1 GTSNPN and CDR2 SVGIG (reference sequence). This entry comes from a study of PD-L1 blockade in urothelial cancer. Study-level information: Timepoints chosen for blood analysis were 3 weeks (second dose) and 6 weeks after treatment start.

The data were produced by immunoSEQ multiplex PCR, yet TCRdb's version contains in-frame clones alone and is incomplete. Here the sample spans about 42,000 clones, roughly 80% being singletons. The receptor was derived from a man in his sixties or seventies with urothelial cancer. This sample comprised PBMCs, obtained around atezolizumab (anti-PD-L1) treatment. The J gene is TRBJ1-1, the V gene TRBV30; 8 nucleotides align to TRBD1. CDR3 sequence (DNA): TGTGCCTGGTTGAAGGACAGGGCGAACACTGAAGCTTTCTTT. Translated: CAWLKDRANTEAFF.